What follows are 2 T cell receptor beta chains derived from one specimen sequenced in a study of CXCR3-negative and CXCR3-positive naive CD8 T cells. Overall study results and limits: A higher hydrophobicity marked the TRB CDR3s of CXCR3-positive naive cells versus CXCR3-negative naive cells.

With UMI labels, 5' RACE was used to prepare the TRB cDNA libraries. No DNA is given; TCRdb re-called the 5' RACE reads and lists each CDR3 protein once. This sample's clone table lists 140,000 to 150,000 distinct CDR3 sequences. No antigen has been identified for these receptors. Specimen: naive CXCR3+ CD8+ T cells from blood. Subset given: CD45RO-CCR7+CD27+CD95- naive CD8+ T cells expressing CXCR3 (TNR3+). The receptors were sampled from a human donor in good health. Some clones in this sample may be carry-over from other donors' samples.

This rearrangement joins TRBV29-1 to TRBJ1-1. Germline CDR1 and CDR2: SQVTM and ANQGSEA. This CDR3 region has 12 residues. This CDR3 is CSVEGLETEAFF.

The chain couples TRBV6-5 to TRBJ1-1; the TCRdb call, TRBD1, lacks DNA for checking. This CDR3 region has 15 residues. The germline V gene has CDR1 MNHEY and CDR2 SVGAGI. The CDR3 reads CASSYSRGENTEAFF.